The 16 T cell receptor beta chains listed next were all sequenced from one sample in a study of beta chain features in type 1 diabetes. General study results and limits: Shorter TCRB CDR3s, moderately but significantly so, marked every one of the four CD4+ subsets in Type 1 diabetes patients.

Antigen specificity for these receptors is unknown. The authors reverse transcribed all of the isolated RNA, so sequencing captured expressed TCRB transcripts. Sequencing used immunoSEQ multiplex PCR; TCRdb keeps in-frame clones, though not all of them. The table shows roughly 260,000 clones, with about a tenth occurring only once. Sequencing was performed on naive CD4+ T cells from blood. Receptors were obtained from a man aged 25 to 40 with type 1 diabetes.

The gene calls are TRBV27 and TRBJ2-1; 7 bases match TRBD2. The germline CDR1 and CDR2 sequences are MNHEY and SMNVEV (reference sequence). With 6 bases clipped from V and 1 base from J, the junction kept 3 bases outside the gene matches. This CDR3 has 14 residues. CDR3 protein: CASRDGGSYNEQFF. The CDR3 DNA is TGTGCCAGCAGGGACGGGGGGTCCTACAATGAGCAGTTCTTC.

To note about this clone: The sample holds other DNA sequences that translate to the same CDR3. The V call is TRBV5-1, the J call TRBJ1-4; D is perhaps TRBD1 (5 bases). V gave up 0 bases and J gave up 4 bases, with 10 bases separating them. The CDR3 is 15 residues long. In germline, CDR1 is SGHRS, CDR2 YFSETQ. The CDR3 DNA is TGCGCCAGCAGCTTGGAAACAGGAGTTAATGAAAAACTGTTTTTT. Its translation: CASSLETGVNEKLFF.

This clone was seen only a few times. This chain joins TRBV25-1 and TRBJ1-4, with D unclear. This CDR3 has 17 residues. Germline CDR1 MGHDK, CDR2 SYGVNS. Deletions cut 1 base from V and 10 bases from J, with 22 bases between. The CDR3 DNA reads TGTGCCAGCAGTGAATCCGATTGGTACCAGGTCACCCCAAAACTGTTTTTT. This codes for CASSESDWYQVTPKLFF.

The genes are TRBV2 and TRBJ1-1, with TRBD1 matching 8 bases. The V and J ends lost 4 bases and 5 bases, in that order; junction bases with no gene match: 6. CDR3 length: 14 amino acids. Germline loops: CDR1 SNHLY, CDR2 FYNNEI. DNA for the CDR3: TGTGCCAGCAGTGCTGACAGGGGAAGGACTGAAGCTTTCTTT. Its protein product is CASSADRGRTEAFF.

The chain employs TRBV5-1 and TRBJ2-5; TRBD1 matches 7 bases. V gave up 2 bases and J gave up 5 bases; unmatched junction bases: 6. Germline CDR1 reads SGHRS; CDR2 reads YFSETQ. CDR3 length equals 14 residues. The CDR3 DNA reads TGCGCCAGCAGCTTCGACAGGGTAGGGGAGACCCAGTACTTC. Its translation is CASSFDRVGETQYF.

The V gene is TRBV18, the J gene TRBJ2-1, with 11 bases identical to TRBD1. The trim removed 3 bases at V and 4 bases at J, leaving 2 bases unmatched. CDR1 and CDR2 from the germline V gene are KGHSH and LQKENI. The CDR3 is made up of 15 amino acids. The CDR3 spells CASSPGQGAYNEQFF. CDR3 DNA sequence: TGTGCCAGCTCACCCGGACAGGGGGCATACAATGAGCAGTTCTTC.

V usage is TRBV7-9 and J usage is TRBJ2-1; D may be TRBD1 (5 bases). Germline V lookup: CDR1 SEHNR, CDR2 FQNEAQ (reference sequence). The CDR3 totals 12 residues. V was clipped by 4 bases and J by 8 bases, with 9 bases between them. The CDR3 protein is CASSSSRDEQFF. The CDR3 DNA follows: TGTGCCAGCAGCTCCTCCAGGGATGAGCAGTTCTTC.

This chain joins TRBV9 and TRBJ1-1; no definite D call. Looked up from germline, CDR1 is SGDLS and CDR2 is YYNGEE. The CDR3 contains 15 residues. V was pared by 0 bases and J by 0 bases, with 9 bases between. The CDR3 DNA reads as TGTGCCAGCAGCGTAGACCAGGTCATGAACACTGAAGCTTTCTTT. Translation gives CASSVDQVMNTEAFF.

A few counts support this clone. The J gene is TRBJ1-2, the V gene TRBV28, with 9 positions matching TRBD1. Per germline, CDR1 MDHEN and CDR2 SYDVKM. This CDR3 is 15 amino acids long. The junction had 8 bases not matched to a gene; V was cut back by 5 bases and J by 4 bases. The CDR3 protein is CASSPPGQGGYGYTF. The CDR3 region has the DNA TGTGCCAGCAGTCCGCCGGGACAGGGAGGCTATGGCTACACCTTC.

This clone was detected a few times. The chain links TRBV6-1 to TRBJ2-3, with a weak D call TRBD1 (5 bases). Looked up from germline, CDR1 is MNHNS and CDR2 is SASEGT. The CDR3 has 12 residues. The V end was cut by 1 base, the J end by 11 bases, with 10 bases between. The CDR3 DNA reads as TGTGCCAGCAGTGAAGGTCCAGGGAAGCAGTATTTT. This gives the protein CASSEGPGKQYF.

This clone came up a few times. The chain couples TRBV7-2 to TRBJ1-1; perhaps TRBD1 as D (5 bases). Germline CDR1 reads SGHTA; CDR2 reads FQGNSA. This CDR3 comprises 15 residues. V lost 6 bases, J lost 0 bases, and 14 bases lay in between. CDR3 sequence: CASSPRQSMNTEAFF. CDR3 sequence (DNA): TGTGCCAGCAGTCCCCGACAGTCCATGAACACTGAAGCTTTCTTT.

This sequence joins TRBV30 and TRBJ2-1; D may be TRBD2 (7 bases). In germline, CDR1 is GTSNPN, CDR2 SVGIG (reference sequence). V dropped 0 bases and J dropped 2 bases, with 17 bases sitting between them. This CDR3 region has 17 residues. CDR3 region: CAWSVIFGGLPYNEQFF. The CDR3 bases are TGTGCCTGGAGTGTAATCTTCGGGGGGCTACCCTACAATGAGCAGTTCTTC.

The rearrangement uses TRBV29-1 and TRBJ1-2; 10 bases are shared with TRBD1. Germline V gene data show CDR1 as SQVTM and CDR2 as ANQGSEA. V dropped 4 bases and J dropped 5; count of bases not matched to a gene: 7. This CDR3 contains 14 residues. Here the CDR3 reads CSVARQGARYGYTF. CDR3 nucleotides: TGCAGCGTTGCGCGACAGGGGGCTCGATATGGCTACACCTTC. The whole variable domain, filled in from reference TRBV29-1 and TRBJ1-2, reads SAVISQKPSRDICQRGTSLTIQCQVDSQVTMMFWYRQQPGQSLTLIATANQGSEATYESGFVIDKFPISRPNLTFSTLTVSNMSPEDSSIYLCSVARQGARYGYTFGSGTRLTVV.

This clone was seen only a few times. The rearrangement links TRBV7-9 to TRBJ2-3; possibly TRBD1 for D (5 bases). In germline, CDR1 is SEHNR, CDR2 FQNEAQ (reference sequence). The V and J ends lost 7 bases and 4 bases respectively, with 12 bases between them. CDR3 length equals 13 residues. The DNA of the CDR3 is TGTGCCAGCATCGGCAGGGTCTCAGATACGCAGTATTTT. This gives the protein CASIGRVSDTQYF.

This chain joins TRBV13 and TRBJ2-7, with a possible D match to TRBD2 (5 bases). V was pared by 7 bases and J by 6 bases, with 19 bases between. This CDR3 spans 14 amino acids. CDR1 and CDR2 from the germline V gene are PRHDT and FYEKMQ (reference sequence). CDR3 sequence reads: CASTTGLRVLEQYF. The CDR3 DNA is TGTGCCAGCACCACCGGACTGCGCGTCCTCGAGCAGTACTTC.

The chain employs TRBV6-5 and TRBJ1-6; 7 nucleotides agree with TRBD1. Looked up from germline, CDR1 is MNHEY and CDR2 is SVGAGI. Trimming took 4 bases from V and 7 from J; bases not matched to a gene: 7. The CDR3 contains 15 residues. CDR3 sequence reads: CASSSSTGENSPLHF. Written as DNA, the CDR3 is TGTGCCAGCAGTTCCTCAACAGGGGAAAATTCACCCCTCCACTTT.